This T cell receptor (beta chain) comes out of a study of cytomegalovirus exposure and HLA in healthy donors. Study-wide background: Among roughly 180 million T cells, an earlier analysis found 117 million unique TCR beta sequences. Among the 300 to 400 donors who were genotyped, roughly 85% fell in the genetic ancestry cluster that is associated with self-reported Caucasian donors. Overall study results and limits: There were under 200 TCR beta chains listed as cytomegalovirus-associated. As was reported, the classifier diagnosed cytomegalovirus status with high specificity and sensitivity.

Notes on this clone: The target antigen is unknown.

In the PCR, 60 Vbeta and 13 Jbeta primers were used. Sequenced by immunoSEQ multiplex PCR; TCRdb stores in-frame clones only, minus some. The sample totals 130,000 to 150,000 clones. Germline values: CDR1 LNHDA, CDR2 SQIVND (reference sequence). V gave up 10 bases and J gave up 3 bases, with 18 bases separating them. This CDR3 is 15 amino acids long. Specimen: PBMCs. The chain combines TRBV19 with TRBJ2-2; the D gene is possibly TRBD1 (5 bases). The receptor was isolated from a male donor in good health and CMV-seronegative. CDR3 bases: TGTGCCATCGACGCTAAGGGGTGGTACACCGGGGAGCTGTTTTTT. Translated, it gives CAIDAKGWYTGELFF.